This entry lists 10 T cell receptor beta chains sequenced from one sample in a study of T cell responses to AZD1222 COVID-19 vaccine. The protocol was immunoSEQ multiplex PCR, while the TCRdb copy is restricted to in-frame clones and leaves out a portion. The sample has roughly 120,000 clones; approximately 93% are singletons. The sequences come from peripheral blood, collected on day 0 of AZD1222 vaccination. The source of these receptors is an adult in good health.

J is TRBJ1-1 and V is TRBV19; 10 positions match TRBD1. This CDR3 comprises 17 residues. J gave up 5 bases and V 4 bases, and 13 bases lay outside the gene matches. Germline CDR1 LNHDA, CDR2 SQIVND (reference sequence). CDR3 coding DNA: TGTGCCAGTAGTAAGAGGGACAGGGGTAAAGGAAAGACTGAAGCTTTCTTT. This sequence encodes CASSKRDRGKGKTEAFF.

This chain joins TRBV6-6 and TRBJ1-2; D unclear. The CDR3 is made up of 15 amino acids. Germline V CDR1 and CDR2: MNHNY, SVGAGI (reference sequence). With 0 bases removed from V and 6 bases from J, the gap between germline ends came to 14 bases. As DNA, the CDR3 is TGTGCCAGCAGTTACTCTCGTGCAGAGGCGCATGGCTACACCTTC. Translated, it gives CASSYSRAEAHGYTF.

The chain joins TRBV29-1 to TRBJ1-2, with 9 bases lining up with TRBD1. The J segment lost 3 bases and the V segment lost 7 bases, leaving 18 bases of the junction unmatched. The CDR3 runs to 17 residues. Germline lookup yields CDR1 SQVTM and CDR2 ANQGSEA. DNA for the CDR3: TGCAGCGCCCAGAGCCCGGGGACAGGGAACTATTACTATGGCTACACCTTC. The encoded protein is CSAQSPGTGNYYYGYTF.

The CDR3 DNA sequence: TGTGCCAGCAGCTTGGAGCTGGCCCAAGAGACCCAGTACTTC. It is translated as CASSLELAQETQYF. The chain links TRBV5-4 to TRBJ2-5; D gene unclear. Germline loops: CDR1 SGHNT, CDR2 YYREEE (reference sequence). V shed 0 bases and J shed 1 base, with 7 bases lying between them. The CDR3 runs 14 residues.

The chain uses TRBV19 and TRBJ1-2, with 10 nucleotides matching TRBD1. The germline CDR1 and CDR2 sequences are LNHDA and SQIVND (reference sequence). The CDR3 runs 14 residues. V lost 7 bases and J lost 7; bases outside the gene matches: 9. The CDR3 reads CASTSGQGSSGYTF. In nucleotides, the CDR3 is TGTGCCAGTACCTCGGGACAGGGGTCGAGTGGCTACACCTTC.

This chain joins TRBV19 and TRBJ2-7; 10 positions match TRBD2. The CDR3 consists of 15 residues. Trimming took 5 bases from V and 5 from J; bases not matched to a gene: 9. Germline CDR1 LNHDA, CDR2 SQIVND (reference sequence). The CDR3 loop is CASSSLAGADHEQYF. The DNA for the CDR3 is TGTGCCAGTAGTTCCCTAGCGGGAGCGGACCACGAGCAGTACTTC.

CDR3 nucleotide sequence: TGTGCCAGCAGTTACTTGGGACAGGGGGGCTACGAGCAGTACTTC. Translated, it gives CASSYLGQGGYEQYF. This chain joins TRBV6-5 and TRBJ2-7, with 11 nucleotides matching TRBD1. The CDR3 has 15 residues. CDR1 MNHEY and CDR2 SVGAGI come from the germline V gene. The J segment lost 3 bases and the V segment lost 1 base, leaving 2 bases of the junction unmatched.

This chain links TRBV28 with TRBJ1-1, with D tentatively TRBD1 (5 bases). The V gene's germline CDR1 is MDHEN and CDR2 SYDVKM. With 5 bases removed from V and 10 bases from J, the gap between germline ends came to 17 bases. The CDR3 consists of 13 residues. CDR3 region: CASSPRQFVGAFF. The DNA of the CDR3 is TGTGCCAGCAGTCCCCGACAGTTTGTCGGAGCTTTCTTT.

The chain joins TRBV6-6 to TRBJ2-7; D remains unclear. Germline V lookup: CDR1 MNHNY, CDR2 SVGAGI (reference sequence). Trimming left V 7 bases short and J 6 bases short, with 10 bases between. The CDR3 runs 11 residues. The chain's CDR3 is CASTRLGEQYF. CDR3 nucleotides: TGTGCCAGCACCCGCCTCGGCGAGCAGTACTTC.

The chain couples TRBV19 to TRBJ2-1; D tentatively fits TRBD1 or TRBD2 (5 bases each). Germline values: CDR1 LNHDA, CDR2 SQIVND (reference sequence). Trimming removed 10 bases at V and 3 bases at J, with 10 bases between. The CDR3 covers 12 residues. The CDR3 nucleotides are TGTGCCATAAGGGACGGCTACAATGAGCAGTTCTTC. Its protein is CAIRDGYNEQFF.